A selection of T cell receptor beta chains follows, all from one sample in a study of T-cell reconstitution after alpha-beta-depleted transplantation in children. TCRdb re-called the PCR reads with MiXCR, one entry per CDR3 protein. The data show about 500,000 distinct CDR3 sequences, over 10% seen once. The specimen comprised PBMCs, mostly from graft donor cells, sampled 180 days after TCRalphabeta/CD19-depleted stem cell transplant. The source is a female patient aged 2-9 years who had a stem cell transplant for aplastic anemia, so the T cells may come from the graft donor. Both conserved end residues are part of each CDR3. Each record gives: V gene, D gene, J gene, clone size, CDR3 protein, CDR3 DNA. The D gene is left open where the match is weak. Expanded clones get a size class; other rows say once, few or many, or leave the size out.

TRBV14	.	TRBJ2-7	few	CASSQGSGVYEQYF	TGTGCCAGCAGCCAAGGCTCAGGGGTCTACGAGCAGTACTTC
TRBV11-2	TRBD1	TRBJ2-3	few	CASSLEAGTGPSSTDTQYF	TGTGCCAGCAGCTTAGAGGCCGGGACAGGACCCTCTAGCACAGATACGCAGTATTTT
TRBV20-1	.	TRBJ1-3	few	CSARGLGKGDTIYF	TGCAGTGCTAGGGGGCTGGGTAAGGGAGACACCATATATTTT
TRBV4-1	.	TRBJ2-4	many	CASSQATTGARSLYAKNIQYF	TGCGCCAGCAGCCAAGCCACCACGGGGGCGAGGTCCCTTTATGCCAAAAACATTCAGTACTTC
TRBV11-2	TRBD1	TRBJ2-7	.	CASSPRVQGAGEQYF	TGTGCCAGCAGCCCTCGGGTTCAGGGGGCGGGGGAGCAGTACTTC
TRBV3-1	.	TRBJ2-5	.	CASSLRQADTAETQYF	TGTGCCAGCAGCCTCAGACAGGCCGATACGGCGGAGACCCAGTACTTC
TRBV28	.	TRBJ2-5	.	CASSLRQVKETQYF	TGTGCCAGCAGTTTGAGACAGGTCAAAGAGACCCAGTACTTC
TRBV20-1	TRBD2	TRBJ2-7	few	CSARVTSDSYEQYF	TGCAGTGCTAGAGTCACTAGCGACTCCTACGAGCAGTACTTC
TRBV5-1	.	TRBJ1-1	many	CASSAAGHRNTEAFF	TGCGCCAGCAGCGCGGCGGGACACCGAAACACTGAAGCTTTCTTT
TRBV4-3	TRBD2	TRBJ2-7	few	CASSQRLPPGGRYEQYF	TGCGCCAGCAGCCAAAGACTTCCCCCGGGAGGTAGATACGAGCAGTACTTC
TRBV5-1	.	TRBJ1-4	few	CASSRITRDSFGEKLFF	TGCGCCAGCAGCCGTATAACGAGGGACTCTTTCGGAGAAAAACTGTTTTTT
TRBV28	.	TRBJ1-2	few	CASSFPGRNYGYTF	TGTGCCAGCAGTTTCCCTGGGAGGAACTATGGCTACACCTTC
TRBV7-3	TRBD1	TRBJ2-1	.	CASSLMVRGRVYEQFF	TGTGCCAGCAGCTTAATGGTCAGGGGGCGAGTGTATGAGCAGTTCTTC
TRBV20-1	.	TRBJ1-5	few	CSARGFRNGGVGQPQHF	TGCAGTGCTAGAGGATTTCGGAACGGGGGTGTAGGTCAGCCCCAGCATTTT
TRBV6-5	.	TRBJ2-1	.	CASSYRQRYNEQFF	TGTGCCAGCAGTTACAGACAGCGATACAATGAGCAGTTCTTC
TRBV6-1	TRBD1	TRBJ1-1	.	CASSLSGGATEAFF	TGTGCCAGCAGCTTGTCAGGGGGCGCGACTGAAGCTTTCTTT
TRBV12-3/TRBV12-4	.	TRBJ2-1	few	CASSLSVTRGHEQFF	TGTGCCAGCAGTTTATCCGTGACCCGAGGGCATGAGCAGTTCTTC
TRBV20-1	TRBD2	TRBJ2-1	.	CSALWGLAGVYNEQFF	TGCAGTGCTCTCTGGGGACTAGCGGGAGTCTACAATGAGCAGTTCTTC
TRBV4-3	.	TRBJ1-4	many	CASSHGTGNEKLFF	TGCGCCAGCAGCCACGGGACGGGTAATGAAAAACTGTTTTTT
TRBV19	.	TRBJ1-2	few	CASSAGPANYGYTF	TGTGCCAGTAGTGCAGGGCCAGCTAACTATGGCTACACCTTC
TRBV11-2	.	TRBJ1-6	.	CASSSLPYNSPLHF	TGTGCCAGCAGCTCCCTCCCCTATAATTCACCCCTCCACTTT
TRBV7-8	.	TRBJ2-7	few	CASSDRRGYGKGYEQYF	TGTGCCAGCAGCGACCGGCGGGGATACGGGAAGGGATACGAGCAGTACTTC
TRBV6-5	TRBD1	TRBJ1-6	.	CASSYSTGGSYNSPLHF	TGTGCCAGCAGTTACTCGACAGGGGGCTCCTATAATTCACCCCTCCACTTT
TRBV15	.	TRBJ1-4	.	CATSRGGEKLFF	TGTGCCACCAGCCGGGGAGGAGAAAAACTGTTTTTT
TRBV15	.	TRBJ2-7	.	CATSRDRGPYEQHF	TGTGCCACCAGCAGAGACCGGGGTCCCTACGAGCAGCACTTC
TRBV6-2/TRBV6-3	.	TRBJ2-7	few	CASSYVRGGYEQYF	TGTGCCAGCAGTTACGTCCGGGGAGGTTACGAGCAGTACTTC
TRBV24-1	TRBD1	TRBJ1-1	.	CATSDGGTGPLLKAFF	TGTGCCACCAGTGATGGCGGGACAGGGCCTCTCCTTAAAGCTTTCTTT
TRBV28	.	TRBJ2-7	few	CASSPGLRAEQYF	TGTGCCAGCAGTCCCGGACTCCGCGCCGAGCAGTACTTC
TRBV7-9	TRBD1	TRBJ2-5	once	CASSLTTGGQETQYF	TGTGCCAGCAGCTTAACGACAGGGGGCCAAGAGACCCAGTACTTC
TRBV5-1	.	TRBJ2-1	.	CASSSEWGNEQFF	TGCGCCAGCAGCTCGGAGTGGGGGAATGAGCAGTTCTTC
TRBV28	.	TRBJ2-7	.	CASLNSGSEFREQYF	TGTGCCAGCTTAAATAGCGGCTCCGAATTCCGTGAGCAGTACTTC
TRBV28	.	TRBJ1-1	.	CASSPPDSRANTEAFF	TGTGCCAGCAGTCCCCCCGACAGTAGAGCGAACACTGAAGCTTTCTTT
TRBV27	.	TRBJ2-7	few	CASSLDYSHEQYF	TGTGCCAGCAGTTTAGACTATTCCCACGAGCAGTACTTC
TRBV5-1	.	TRBJ2-7	few	CASSLGDRYSYEQYF	TGCGCCAGCAGCTTGGGGGACCGTTACTCCTACGAGCAGTACTTC
TRBV7-8	.	TRBJ2-1	.	CASSLSTGEQFF	TGTGCCAGCAGCCTTTCAACTGGTGAGCAGTTCTTC
TRBV6-1	.	TRBJ1-3	.	CASRLEASGNTIYF	TGTGCCAGCAGATTGGAGGCCTCTGGAAACACCATATATTTT
TRBV30	.	TRBJ2-7	.	CAWNAETYEQYF	TGTGCCTGGAATGCAGAGACCTACGAGCAGTACTTC
TRBV6-1	TRBD2	TRBJ2-1	few	CASSRLAGGVTPTF	TGTGCCAGCAGTCGACTAGCGGGAGGTGTAACCCCTACCTTC
TRBV5-1	TRBD2	TRBJ2-2	.	CASSFSPGTSVPGELFF	TGCGCCAGCAGCTTCTCGCCCGGGACTAGCGTCCCCGGGGAGCTGTTTTTT
TRBV11-1	.	TRBJ1-1	.	CASRPRRTEAFF	TGTGCCAGCAGGCCAAGAAGAACTGAAGCTTTCTTT
TRBV5-1	TRBD1	TRBJ2-7	many	CASSLWQGANEQYF	TGCGCCAGCAGCTTGTGGCAGGGGGCCAACGAGCAGTACTTC
TRBV29-1	TRBD1	TRBJ2-1	few	CSVDWDRGPFSSYNEQFF	TGCAGCGTTGACTGGGACAGGGGACCTTTTAGCTCCTACAATGAGCAGTTCTTC
TRBV29-1	.	TRBJ2-6	many	CSAETASGANVLTF	TGCAGCGCCGAGACAGCCTCTGGGGCCAACGTCCTGACTTTC
TRBV3-1	.	TRBJ2-2	many	CASSQESGAGELFF	TGTGCCAGCAGCCAAGAGAGCGGAGCCGGGGAGCTGTTTTTT
TRBV18	TRBD1	TRBJ2-4	.	CASSPFGTGKNIQYF	TGTGCCAGCTCACCATTCGGGACAGGAAAAAACATTCAGTACTTC
TRBV20-1	.	TRBJ1-3	.	CSAKGPGNTIYF	TGCAGTGCTAAGGGACCTGGAAACACCATATATTTT
TRBV20-1	.	TRBJ1-2	.	CSVRRGLDEANYGYTF	TGCAGTGTTCGACGCGGACTCGACGAAGCTAACTATGGCTACACCTTC